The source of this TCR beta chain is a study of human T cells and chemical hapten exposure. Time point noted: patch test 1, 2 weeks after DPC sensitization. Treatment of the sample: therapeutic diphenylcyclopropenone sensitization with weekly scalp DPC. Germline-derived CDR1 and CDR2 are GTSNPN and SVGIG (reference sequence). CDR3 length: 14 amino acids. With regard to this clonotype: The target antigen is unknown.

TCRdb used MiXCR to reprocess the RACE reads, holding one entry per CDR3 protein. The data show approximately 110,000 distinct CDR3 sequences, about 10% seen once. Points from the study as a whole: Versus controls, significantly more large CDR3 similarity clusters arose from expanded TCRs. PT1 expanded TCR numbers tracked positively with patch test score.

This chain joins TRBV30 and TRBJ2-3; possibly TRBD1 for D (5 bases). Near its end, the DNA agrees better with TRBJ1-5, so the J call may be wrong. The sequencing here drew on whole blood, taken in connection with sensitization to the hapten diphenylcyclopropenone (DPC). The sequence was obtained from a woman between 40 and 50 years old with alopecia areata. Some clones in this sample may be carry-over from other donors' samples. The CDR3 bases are TGTGCCTGGAGTGTTGGGACTTCTACAGATACGCAGCATTTT. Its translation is CAWSVGTSTDTQHF.